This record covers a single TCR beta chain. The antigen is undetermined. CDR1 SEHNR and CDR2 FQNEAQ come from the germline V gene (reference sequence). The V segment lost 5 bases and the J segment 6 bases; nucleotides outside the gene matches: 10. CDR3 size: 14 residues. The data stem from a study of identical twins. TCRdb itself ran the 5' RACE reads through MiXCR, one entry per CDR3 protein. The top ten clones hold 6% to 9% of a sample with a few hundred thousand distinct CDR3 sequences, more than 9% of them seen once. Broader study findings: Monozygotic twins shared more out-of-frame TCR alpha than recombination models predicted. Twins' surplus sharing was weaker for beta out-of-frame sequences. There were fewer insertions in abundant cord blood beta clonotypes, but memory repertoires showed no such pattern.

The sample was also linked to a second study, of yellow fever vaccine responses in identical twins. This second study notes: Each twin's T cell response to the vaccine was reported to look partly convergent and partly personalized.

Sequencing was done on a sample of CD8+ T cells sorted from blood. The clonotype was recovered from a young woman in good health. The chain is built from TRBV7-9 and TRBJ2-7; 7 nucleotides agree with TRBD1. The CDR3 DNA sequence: TGTGCCAGCAGCCAGGCTGGGACAGTGCGCGAGCAGTACTTC. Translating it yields CASSQAGTVREQYF.